This TCR beta chain was sequenced for a study of blood T cell repertoires in COVID-19. Study-level information: The study drew acute and convalescent COVID-19 samples from the United States, Italy and Spain.

Germline assignment: CDR1 LGHNA and CDR2 YSLEER. V was pared by 3 bases and J by 4 bases, with 9 bases of the junction left unmatched. The CDR3 is 16 residues long. Authors' analysis steps: Reference gene primers were amplified, and this amplification served to estimate nucleated cell counts. Assay used: immunoSEQ multiplex PCR; TCRdb lists only in-frame clones, some missing. That table supplies the V and J calls and clone size; D and trimming were determined from the DNA. The sample lists around 140,000 clones; 70% to 90% were seen once. Across 20 to 25 US areas, participants ranged in age from 18 to 89 years.

This TCR was recovered from a woman aged 50 to 65 with acute COVID-19. V and J are TRBV4-3 and TRBJ1-5, with TRBD1 matching over 7 bases. Sequencing input: PBMCs or T cells enriched from blood (not recorded which). The CDR3 DNA reads as TGCGCCAGCAGCCAGGGCCTACAGGGGAGTAATCAGCCCCAGCATTTT. Amino acids: CASSQGLQGSNQPQHF.